These 13 T cell receptor beta chains share one sample of origin, sequenced in a study of beta chain features in type 1 diabetes. Study results and limitations: The study found moderately but significantly shorter TCRB CDR3s in all four CD4+ subsets of Type 1 diabetes patients.

All of the isolated RNA was reverse transcribed, so expressed TCRB transcripts were sequenced. Sequencing was performed with immunoSEQ multiplex PCR; in TCRdb, only in-frame clones are kept and a portion is missing. The sample gives 600,000 to 700,000 clones, about an eighth of which show up once; about 0.11% is in the top ten. Their antigen targets remain unknown. The material sequenced was naive CD4+ T cells from blood. These receptors were collected from a man aged 30-40 years with type 1 diabetes.

A few counts support this clone. The V and J genes are TRBV5-6 and TRBJ1-4; a possible D gene is TRBD1 (6 bases). This CDR3 has 15 amino acids. Deletions cut 3 bases from V and 6 bases from J, with 15 bases between. The germline gives CDR1 SGHDT, CDR2 YYEEEE. The CDR3 region is CASSSNRVLDEKLFF. CDR3 sequence (DNA): TGTGCCAGCAGCTCCAACAGGGTATTGGATGAAAAACTGTTTTTT.

The CDR3 region is CASSRPLWGDEQFF. In DNA form, the CDR3 reads TGTGCCAGCAGCCGTCCTTTGTGGGGCGATGAGCAGTTCTTC. V and J are TRBV14 and TRBJ2-1; a possible D gene is TRBD1 (5 bases). CDR1 and CDR2 (germline): SGHDN, FVKESK. V shed 4 bases and J shed 8 bases, with 15 bases lying between them. This CDR3 spans 14 amino acids.

The genes are TRBV7-9 and TRBJ2-7; D is ambiguous. The germline V gene has CDR1 SEHNR and CDR2 FQNEAQ (reference sequence). CDR3 length: 14 amino acids. Deletions cut 1 base from V and 0 bases from J, with 7 bases between. This CDR3 is CASSLGQSSYEQYF. The CDR3 coding sequence is TGTGCCAGCAGCTTAGGGCAGAGCTCCTACGAGCAGTACTTC.

The gene calls are TRBV7-8 and TRBJ1-5; D is undetermined. Germline CDR1 reads SGHVS; CDR2 reads FQNEAQ. This CDR3 comprises 13 residues. V was pared by 2 bases and J by 5 bases, with 7 bases between. The CDR3 DNA follows: TGTGCCAGCAGCTTATCTAAGGATCAGCCCCAGCATTTT. Protein product: CASSLSKDQPQHF.

This chain's CDR3 is CASSLGASGSNQPQHF. The CDR3 DNA follows: TGTGCCAGCAGCTTAGGGGCCTCTGGGAGCAATCAGCCCCAGCATTTT. This sequence joins TRBV13 and TRBJ1-5; D gene unclear. CDR3 size: 16 residues. The germline V and J ends were trimmed by 0 bases and 1 base, with 10 bases remaining between them. Germline V lookup: CDR1 PRHDT, CDR2 FYEKMQ (reference sequence).

The chain links TRBV7-2 to TRBJ2-5; no definite D call. The germline V gene encodes CDR1 SGHTA and CDR2 FQGNSA. The length of the CDR3 is 13 residues. V lost 0 bases to trimming and J lost 1 base, with 3 bases between them. This CDR3 reads CASSLAFQETQYF. In DNA form, the CDR3 reads TGTGCCAGCAGCTTAGCGTTCCAAGAGACCCAGTACTTC. Complete variable domain (other parts from reference TRBV7-2 and TRBJ2-5): GAGVSQSPSNKVTEKGKDVELRCDPISGHTALYWYRQSLGQGLEFLIYFQGNSAPDKSGLPSDRFSAERTGGSVSTLTIQRTQQEDSAVYLCASSLAFQETQYFGPGTRLLVL.

This clone was detected a few times. The rearrangement uses TRBV7-6 and TRBJ2-3, with D perhaps matching TRBD1 (5 bases). V was shortened by 3 bases and J by 2 bases, with 12 bases between the two germline ends. The CDR3 contains 15 residues. CDR1 SGHVS and CDR2 FNYEAQ come from the germline V gene. The CDR3 bases are TGTGCCAGCAGCTTCCGTATCAGGGACACAGATACGCAGTATTTT. Protein product: CASSFRIRDTDTQYF.

This clone has a handful of counts. The V call is TRBV19, the J call TRBJ2-2; unclear D gene. V shed 4 bases and J shed 6 bases, with 12 bases lying between them. The length of the CDR3 is 14 residues. CDR1 and CDR2 from the germline V gene are LNHDA and SQIVND (reference sequence). This chain's CDR3 is CASSKDGNAGELFF. The CDR3 DNA reads TGTGCCAGTAGTAAGGACGGTAACGCCGGGGAGCTGTTTTTT.

The chain carries TRBV6-5 and TRBJ2-7; D possibly corresponds to TRBD1 (6 bases). This CDR3 has 13 residues. The ends were cut back, 5 bases at V and 1 base at J, with 9 bases in the middle. Germline V CDR1 and CDR2: MNHEY, SVGAGI. For the CDR3, the DNA is TGTGCCAGCAGTAGACAGGAGTCCTACGAGCAGTACTTC. It encodes CASSRQESYEQYF.

This chain joins TRBV5-4 and TRBJ2-1, with 7 bases matching TRBD1. J gave up 0 bases and V 4 bases, and 4 bases lay outside the gene matches. CDR3 length: 15 amino acids. CDR1 is SGHNT and CDR2 is YYREEE in the germline V gene (reference sequence). The CDR3 protein is CASSPRQGSYNEQFF. The CDR3 DNA reads as TGTGCCAGCAGCCCCAGACAGGGCTCCTACAATGAGCAGTTCTTC.

A few counts support this clone. The chain combines TRBV5-4 with TRBJ2-1; TRBD2 matches 10 bases. The CDR3 runs 15 residues. CDR1 is SGHNT, CDR2 YYREEE, per germline (reference sequence). V gave up 1 base and J gave up 4 bases; unmatched junction bases: 2. This chain's CDR3 is CASSLRTSGYNEQFF. In DNA, the CDR3 is TGTGCCAGCAGCTTGAGGACTAGCGGTTACAATGAGCAGTTCTTC. Full variable domain (rest looked up from reference TRBV5-4 and TRBJ2-1): ETGVTQSPTHLIKTRGQQVTLRCSSQSGHNTVSWYQQALGQGPQFIFQYYREEENGRGNFPPRFSGLQFPNYSSELNVNALELDDSALYLCASSLRTSGYNEQFFGPGTRLTVL.

This clone was seen a handful of times. The CDR3 reads CACHTGGYGYTF. The CDR3 region has the DNA TGTGCCTGCCATACAGGGGGCTATGGCTACACCTTC. This sequence joins TRBV19 and TRBJ1-2; 8 positions agree with TRBD1. Unmatched junction bases numbered 6, after V lost 11 bases and J lost 4 bases. The CDR3 spans 12 residues. Germline CDR1 reads LNHDA; CDR2 reads SQIVND (reference sequence).

This clone was counted only a few times. The chain is built from TRBV5-1 and TRBJ1-2; 8 bases line up with TRBD1. With 2 bases clipped from V and 6 bases from J, the junction kept 6 bases outside the gene matches. The CDR3 length is 14 residues. Germline assignment: CDR1 SGHRS and CDR2 YFSETQ. CDR3 sequence reads: CASSLGRGLDGYTF. The CDR3 DNA reads TGCGCCAGCAGCTTAGGCAGGGGGCTGGATGGCTACACCTTC. Variable domain in full (rest from reference TRBV5-1 and TRBJ1-2): KAGVTQTPRYLIKTRGQQVTLSCSPISGHRSVSWYQQTPGQGLQFLFEYFSETQRNKGNFPGRFSGRQFSNSRSEMNVSTLELGDSALYLCASSLGRGLDGYTFGSGTRLTVV.